Following are 31 T cell receptor beta chains from one sample sequenced in a study. TCRdb re-analysed the 5' RACE reads in MiXCR, keeping a single row per CDR3 protein. Among tens of thousands of distinct CDR3 sequences listed, roughly a sixth were seen once. The source material was naive CD4+ T cells sorted from blood. The subset was: naive CD4+ T cells, CD4+CD45RA+CD25-. These TCRs come from a female donor with breast cancer.

The V gene is TRBV6-5, the J gene TRBJ2-5; TRBD1 might be the D (6 bases). CDR1 is MNHEY and CDR2 is SVGAGI in the germline V gene. This CDR3 comprises 14 residues. The V end lost 4 bases, the J end lost 1 base, and 10 bases lay between the germline ends. CDR3 bases: TGTGCCAGCAGTTCCACAGGGTTCCAAGAGACCCAGTACTTC. Encoded protein: CASSSTGFQETQYF.

V usage is TRBV5-1 and J usage is TRBJ2-1, with D perhaps TRBD2 (6 bases). Germline CDR1 SGHRS, CDR2 YFSETQ. V was trimmed by 0 bases and J by 8 bases, leaving 15 bases between them. The CDR3 has 15 residues. This CDR3 is CASSLEGFGGHEQFF. The CDR3 DNA is TGCGCCAGCAGCTTGGAAGGATTTGGAGGGCATGAGCAGTTCTTC.

In this sample, this clonotype turned up many times. J is TRBJ2-7 and V is TRBV6-5; D is unclear. CDR3 size: 14 residues. Germline V gene lookup returns CDR1 MNHEY and CDR2 SVGAGI. The germline V and J ends were trimmed by 5 bases and 5 bases, with 16 bases remaining between them. CDR3 sequence: CASSRDGLYHEQYF. The CDR3 region has the DNA TGTGCCAGCAGTCGAGACGGGTTATACCACGAGCAGTACTTC.

Remarks on this clonotype: An end of the junction differs from the germline gene, which may be a read error. The chain links TRBV7-9 to TRBJ1-1; 12 bases align to TRBD1. The CDR3 covers 15 residues. Germline V gene lookup returns CDR1 SEHNR and CDR2 FQNEAQ (reference sequence). The CDR3 loop reads CAGSRPGTGGERAFF. CDR3 bases: TGTGCCGGCAGCCGCCCCGGGACAGGGGGCGAAAGGGCTTTCTTT.

This clonotype was observed a few times. The gene calls are TRBV5-1 and TRBJ2-7; possibly TRBD2 for D (6 bases). Trimming took off 5 bases at V and 0 bases at J, with 15 bases between the two ends. Germline CDR1 is SGHRS and CDR2 is YFSETQ. The length of the CDR3 is 15 residues. CDR3 protein: CASRDPGRFSYEQYF. CDR3 in DNA: TGCGCCAGCAGGGACCCAGGGAGGTTCTCCTACGAGCAGTACTTC.

As concerns this clonotype: A single base separates this from a much larger clone, so it may be a read error. The rearrangement joins TRBV20-1 to TRBJ1-1, with D maybe TRBD1 (6 bases). Germline-derived CDR1 and CDR2 are DFQATT and SNEGSKA (reference sequence). The CDR3 has 14 amino acids. The CDR3 spells CSASDVGRDTEASF. In nucleotides, the CDR3 is TGCAGTGCTTCCGATGTGGGCAGGGACACTGAAGCTTCCTTT.

This clonotype was seen only a few times. The V and J genes are TRBV4-3 and TRBJ1-1, with D possibly TRBD1 on 5 matching bases. Germline V gives CDR1 LGHNA, CDR2 YSLEER. The CDR3 length is 13 residues. The V end was cut by 1 base, the J end by 3 bases, with 6 bases between. CDR3 coding DNA: TGCGCCAGCAGCCAAGGACAGCACACTGAAGCTTTCTTT. It codes for CASSQGQHTEAFF.

This clonotype has ten or more counts. The rearrangement links TRBV7-3 to TRBJ1-5; no firm D call. V was trimmed by 5 bases and J by 0 bases, leaving 17 bases between them. Germline loops: CDR1 SGHTA, CDR2 FQGTGA. This CDR3 is built from 17 residues. The CDR3, as DNA: TGTGCCAGCAGCCCACGGACGGGAGCATATAGCAATCAGCCCCAGCATTTT. Translating it yields CASSPRTGAYSNQPQHF.

This chain connects TRBV20-1 to TRBJ1-3; D gene ambiguous. V shed 3 bases and J shed 4 bases, with 16 bases lying between them. Germline assignment: CDR1 DFQATT and CDR2 SNEGSKA (reference sequence). The length of the CDR3 is 15 residues. The CDR3 loop reads CSASRPPRVGNTIYF. CDR3 sequence (DNA): TGCAGTGCTAGTCGCCCGCCGAGGGTCGGAAACACCATATATTTT.

Concerning this clonotype itself: This may stem from a read error, because a much larger clone lies one nucleotide away. Because it lacks the conserved phenylalanine or tryptophan at the end, this CDR3 is likely a read error. The rearrangement links TRBV6-5 to TRBJ1-1, with D possibly matching TRBD1 (5 bases). Germline V lookup: CDR1 MNHEY, CDR2 SVGAGI. This CDR3 contains 14 residues. Trimming shortened V by 4 bases and J by 4 bases, and 13 bases separated the two germline ends. The CDR3 is CASSSTGRFTEAFL. CDR3 in DNA: TGTGCCAGCAGTTCTACGGGACGGTTCACTGAAGCTTTCCTT.

CDR3 sequence (DNA): TGTGCCAGCAGCACGACAGCGAACACTGAAGCTTTCTTT. This gives the protein CASSTTANTEAFF. J is TRBJ1-1 and V is TRBV6-1; D perhaps matches TRBD1 (5 bases). This CDR3 comprises 13 residues. V was trimmed by 6 bases and J by 1 base, leaving 9 bases between them. Germline V gene lookup returns CDR1 MNHNS and CDR2 SASEGT.

This chain uses TRBV7-2 with TRBJ2-7; D remains ambiguous. Germline V gene sequence: CDR1 SGHTA, CDR2 FQGNSA. The CDR3 consists of 12 residues. The V end was cut by 2 bases, the J end by 6 bases, with 8 bases between. In DNA, the CDR3 is TGTGCCAGCAGCTTATCCCCTCTCGAGCAGTACTTC. Translation gives CASSLSPLEQYF. Supplemented by reference TRBV7-2 and TRBJ2-7, the full variable domain reads GAGVSQSPSNKVTEKGKDVELRCDPISGHTALYWYRQSLGQGLEFLIYFQGNSAPDKSGLPSDRFSAERTGGSVSTLTIQRTQQEDSAVYLCASSLSPLEQYFGPGTRLTVT.

Only a few counts were recorded for this clonotype. V is TRBV7-9 and J is TRBJ1-1; 8 bases line up with TRBD1. This CDR3 has 14 amino acids. The V and J ends lost 2 bases and 7 bases, in that order; junction bases with no gene match: 6. The germline V gene encodes CDR1 SEHNR and CDR2 FQNEAQ (reference sequence). CDR3 sequence reads: CASSLIDRGGEAFF. CDR3 coding DNA: TGTGCCAGCAGCTTAATCGACAGGGGTGGTGAAGCTTTCTTT.

The J gene is TRBJ2-5, the V gene TRBV7-9, with D perhaps TRBD1 (6 bases). The germline V gene encodes CDR1 SEHNR and CDR2 FQNEAQ (reference sequence). The CDR3 has 13 residues. V lost 7 bases and J lost 1, with 10 bases in between. The CDR3 nucleotides are TGTGCCAGCAACAGACAGGTCCAAGAGACCCAGTACTTC. This codes for CASNRQVQETQYF.

The V gene is TRBV25-1, the J gene TRBJ2-3; D remains ambiguous. The CDR3 extends over 13 amino acids. Trimming shortened V by 10 bases and J by 2 bases, and 13 bases separated the two germline ends. CDR1 and CDR2 (germline): MGHDK, SYGVNS. The DNA of the CDR3 is TGTGCCACTGAAATAGAAAACACAGATACGCAGTATTTT. Amino acid sequence: CATEIENTDTQYF.

J is TRBJ2-5 and V is TRBV9, with D possibly matching TRBD2 (5 bases). CDR1 and CDR2 (germline): SGDLS, YYNGEE. The CDR3 spans 14 residues. V lost 4 bases, J lost 5 bases, and 15 bases lay in between. The CDR3 sequence is CASSLTPGVETQYF. DNA for the CDR3: TGTGCCAGCAGCCTTACCCCCGGGGTCGAGACCCAGTACTTC.

Comments on this clonotype: A much bigger clone sits one base away, suggesting this may be a read error. The chain is built from TRBV5-1 and TRBJ2-1; D unclear. The length of the CDR3 is 13 residues. Trimming took 6 bases from V and 5 from J, leaving 12 bases between them. Germline values: CDR1 SGHRS, CDR2 YFSETQ. CDR3 nucleotide sequence: TGCGCCAGCATCTTAAGCCGAAACAATGAGCAGTTCTTC. It codes for CASILSRNNEQFF.

V gene TRBV5-6 combines with J gene TRBJ2-5; D gene unclear. The V end was cut by 4 bases, the J end by 5 bases, with 18 bases between. The germline V gene encodes CDR1 SGHDT and CDR2 YYEEEE. This CDR3 region has 15 residues. CDR3 DNA: TGTGCCAGCAGCCCCAGGCCGGACCCTAGGGAGACCCAGTACTTC. Protein: CASSPRPDPRETQYF.

This clonotype was seen just once. The rearrangement uses TRBV4-1 and TRBJ1-2; a weak D match, TRBD1 (5 bases). Trimming shortened V by 1 base and J by 8 bases, and 20 bases separated the two germline ends. The CDR3 contains 16 residues. Germline V gives CDR1 MGHRA, CDR2 YSYEKL. CDR3 coding DNA: TGCGCCAGCAGCCAAGTTTTGGAGGGACTAGCCAGGGGCTACACCTTC. It encodes CASSQVLEGLARGYTF.

This clonotype was detected a few times. This chain connects TRBV5-1 to TRBJ1-1; 11 bases match TRBD1. The germline V gene has CDR1 SGHRS and CDR2 YFSETQ. The CDR3 is 18 residues long. The J segment lost 3 bases and the V segment lost 2 bases, leaving 12 bases of the junction unmatched. This chain's CDR3 is CASSLTPGQGDGDTEAFF. The CDR3 DNA reads as TGCGCCAGCAGCTTAACCCCGGGACAGGGGGACGGGGACACTGAAGCTTTCTTT. The whole variable domain, remainder taken from reference TRBV5-1 and TRBJ1-1, is KAGVTQTPRYLIKTRGQQVTLSCSPISGHRSVSWYQQTPGQGLQFLFEYFSETQRNKGNFPGRFSGRQFSNSRSEMNVSTLELGDSALYLCASSLTPGQGDGDTEAFFGQGTRLTVV.

In the case of this clonotype: An end of the junction differs from the germline gene, which may be a read error. This chain uses TRBV14 with TRBJ1-1; 7 bases agree with TRBD1. The CDR3 is 17 residues long. CDR1 is SGHDN and CDR2 is FVKESK in the germline V gene. CDR3 sequence: CVSSPPGQYYLNTEAFF. DNA for the CDR3: TGTGTCAGCAGCCCCCCGGGACAGTACTACCTGAACACTGAAGCTTTCTTT.

This clonotype was detected a few times. This chain connects TRBV2 to TRBJ1-2; the D gene is possibly TRBD1 (6 bases). The ends were cut back, 5 bases at V and 8 bases at J, with 12 bases in the middle. This CDR3 spans 12 amino acids. Germline-derived CDR1 and CDR2 are SNHLY and FYNNEI. The CDR3 protein is CASSPTGSGYTF. CDR3 in DNA: TGTGCCAGCAGTCCGACAGGAAGCGGCTACACCTTC.

This clonotype showed up just a few times. The chain recombines TRBV7-6 with TRBJ2-7; 8 bases align to TRBD2. The CDR3 is 15 amino acids. The J segment lost 7 bases and the V segment lost 1 base, leaving 9 bases of the junction unmatched. Germline CDR1 reads SGHVS; CDR2 reads FNYEAQ. DNA of the CDR3: TGTGCCAGCAGCTTAGGAGCAGCGGGAGTACTAGAGCAGTACTTC. Translation gives CASSLGAAGVLEQYF.

The chain links TRBV27 to TRBJ2-1, with 15 positions matching TRBD2. The V gene's germline CDR1 is MNHEY and CDR2 SMNVEV (reference sequence). J gave up 5 bases and V 7 bases, and 6 bases lay outside the gene matches. The CDR3 runs to 16 residues. Here the CDR3 reads CASTGTSGRRDNEQFF. In DNA form, the CDR3 reads TGTGCCAGCACCGGGACTAGCGGGAGGAGGGACAATGAGCAGTTCTTC.

At least ten counts were recorded for this clonotype. The chain carries TRBV20-1 and TRBJ2-1; TRBD2 aligns across 12 bases. Germline V lookup: CDR1 DFQATT, CDR2 SNEGSKA (reference sequence). This CDR3 contains 15 residues. The J segment lost 2 bases and the V segment lost 6 bases, leaving 5 bases of the junction unmatched. The CDR3 loop reads CSARGLAGAYNEQFF. The CDR3 DNA sequence: TGCAGTGCGAGGGGACTAGCGGGCGCCTACAATGAGCAGTTCTTC.

The V call is TRBV12-3 or TRBV12-4, the J call TRBJ2-2; perhaps TRBD1 as D (5 bases). V was clipped by 7 bases and J by 1 base, with 10 bases between them. There are 14 residues in the CDR3. This CDR3 reads CASTLGVNTGELFF. CDR3 DNA: TGTGCCAGCACGCTAGGGGTGAACACCGGGGAGCTGTTTTTT.

The V gene is TRBV20-1, the J gene TRBJ2-7, with 8 bases lining up with TRBD1. The germline CDR1 and CDR2 sequences are DFQATT and SNEGSKA (reference sequence). J was trimmed by 3 bases and V by 0 bases; bases with no gene match: 7. This CDR3 comprises 15 residues. This chain's CDR3 is CSARDGQGAVYEQYF. For the CDR3, the DNA is TGCAGTGCTAGAGATGGTCAGGGGGCGGTCTACGAGCAGTACTTC.

The V and J genes are TRBV27 and TRBJ1-1, with TRBD1 matching 10 bases. The ends lost 4 bases at V and 5 bases at J; junction bases unmatched: 7. Per the germline V gene, CDR1 is MNHEY and CDR2 is SMNVEV (reference sequence). The CDR3 runs to 15 residues. Here the CDR3 DNA reads TGTGCCAGCAGTTCCGGGACAGGGGCACGAACTGAAGCTTTCTTT. Amino acids: CASSSGTGARTEAFF.

This clonotype was recorded a few times. The chain carries TRBV11-2 and TRBJ2-7; 7 bases fit TRBD1. Germline V gene sequence: CDR1 SGHAT, CDR2 FQNNGV. The CDR3 totals 16 residues. J gave up 2 bases and V 5 bases, and 12 bases lay outside the gene matches. The CDR3 loop reads CASSPQLGQSTYEQYF. In DNA form, the CDR3 reads TGTGCCAGCAGCCCTCAGTTGGGACAGTCAACCTACGAGCAGTACTTC.

The V and J genes are TRBV27 and TRBJ1-2; D unclear. V lost 8 bases and J 2 bases, leaving 12 bases between the germline ends. The germline CDR1 and CDR2 sequences are MNHEY and SMNVEV (reference sequence). The CDR3 covers 13 residues. The CDR3 DNA reads TGTGCCAGCCGCCTAACAGAGAACTATGGCTACACCTTC. It codes for CASRLTENYGYTF.

This clonotype was observed once. A much larger clone sits a single nucleotide away, making a read error possible. This rearrangement joins TRBV18 to TRBJ1-6, with D hard to call. Per germline, CDR1 KGHSH and CDR2 LQKENI. This CDR3 region has 12 residues. V was shortened by 4 bases and J by 5 bases, with 3 bases between the two germline ends. In nucleotides, the CDR3 is TGTGCCAGCTCACACCATAATTCACCCCTCCACTTT. It codes for CASSHHNSPLHF.